This entry lists 29 T cell receptor beta chains sequenced from one sample in a study of human T cells and chemical hapten exposure. What the library attached to individual cDNA molecules were unique molecular identifiers. TCRdb itself ran the reads through MiXCR, one entry per CDR3 protein. Among about 2,500 distinct CDR3 sequences, roughly half were seen once, and the ten largest hold 7.5% to 10%. The treatment denotes: therapeutic diphenylcyclopropenone sensitization with weekly scalp DPC. The sequences come from whole blood, collected before DPC sensitization or 2, 6, or about 24 weeks after (not recorded which). The receptors stem from an adult with alopecia areata. Some clones in this sample may be carry-over from other donors' samples. This table probably holds off-target reads from a library built for another chain.

This chain joins TRBV28 and TRBJ2-7; 8 nucleotides agree with TRBD1. The CDR3 consists of 12 residues. Trimming cost V 5 bases and J 4 bases; bases outside gene matches: 1. Germline CDR1 and CDR2: MDHEN and SYDVKM. Here the CDR3 DNA reads TGTGCCAGCAGTGGGGACAGGTACGAGCAGTACTTC. The encoded protein is CASSGDRYEQYF.

The rearrangement uses TRBV6-4 and TRBJ2-2, with TRBD2 matching 9 bases. V shed 3 bases, J shed 0 bases, and the junction held 2 bases outside the gene matches. Germline V gene data show CDR1 as MRHNA and CDR2 as SNTAGT. This CDR3 is built from 16 residues. The CDR3 sequence is CASSEASGTNTGELFF. Here the CDR3 DNA reads TGTGCCAGCAGTGAAGCTAGCGGGACGAACACCGGGGAGCTGTTTTTT.

The chain uses TRBV20-1 and TRBJ2-7; a possible D gene is TRBD2 (5 bases). This CDR3 has 14 amino acids. V gave up 3 bases and J gave up 0 bases, with 12 bases separating them. Per the germline V gene, CDR1 is DFQATT and CDR2 is SNEGSKA (reference sequence). CDR3 in amino acids: CSASNEDFSYEQYF. The CDR3 bases are TGCAGTGCTAGCAACGAGGACTTCTCCTACGAGCAGTACTTC.

This chain connects TRBV27 to TRBJ2-2, with TRBD2 as a possible D gene (6 bases). Deletions cut 5 bases from V and 5 bases from J, with 9 bases between. Germline CDR1 reads MNHEY; CDR2 reads SMNVEV (reference sequence). This CDR3 has 13 residues. The CDR3 region has the DNA TGTGCCAGCAGTAGGGGAGGAACCGGGGAGCTGTTTTTT. Translation: CASSRGGTGELFF.

The chain links TRBV29-1 to TRBJ2-1; 13 nucleotides agree with TRBD2. This CDR3 has 18 amino acids. V was pared by 4 bases and J by 4 bases, with 13 bases of the junction left unmatched. Germline CDR1 and CDR2: SQVTM and ANQGSEA. This CDR3 is CSVAPAGLAGVIYNEQFF. For the CDR3, the DNA is TGCAGCGTTGCTCCCGCCGGACTAGCGGGAGTGATATACAATGAGCAGTTCTTC.

The genes are TRBV11-2 and TRBJ2-5; 10 nucleotides agree with TRBD2. Germline values: CDR1 SGHAT, CDR2 FQNNGV. Germline trimming cut 6 bases from V and 1 base from J; bases unmatched to any gene: 8. The CDR3 has 16 amino acids. The CDR3 loop reads CASSPYRLAGQETQYF. The CDR3 DNA reads TGTGCCAGCAGTCCATATCGACTAGCGGGCCAAGAGACCCAGTACTTC.

The chain is built from TRBV7-8 and TRBJ2-7; 11 nucleotides agree with TRBD2. This CDR3 is built from 14 residues. J gave up 4 bases and V 5 bases, and 4 bases lay outside the gene matches. Germline CDR1 is SGHVS and CDR2 is FQNEAQ. The CDR3 here is CASSPGTSGYEQYF. Written as DNA, the CDR3 is TGTGCCAGCAGCCCCGGGACTAGCGGATACGAGCAGTACTTC.

This chain links TRBV7-9 with TRBJ2-5; D not resolved. This CDR3 region has 13 residues. The V end was cut by 8 bases, the J end by 5 bases, with 15 bases between. Germline V gene data show CDR1 as SEHNR and CDR2 as FQNEAQ (reference sequence). The CDR3 region is CASPSQDSETQYF. The CDR3 nucleotides are TGTGCCAGCCCATCGCAGGATTCCGAGACCCAGTACTTC.

This clonotype has a handful of counts. V usage is TRBV6-4 and J usage is TRBJ2-1; weak D call: TRBD1 (5 bases). Trimming left V 5 bases short and J 7 bases short, with 18 bases between. The germline gives CDR1 MRHNA, CDR2 SNTAGT. The CDR3 is made up of 15 amino acids. CDR3 region: CASSPISGQGNEQFF. The CDR3 nucleotides read TGTGCCAGCAGTCCGATTTCAGGGCAGGGTAATGAGCAGTTCTTC.

The genes are TRBV14 and TRBJ2-5, with 12 positions matching TRBD2. V trimming: 4 bases; J trimming: 4 bases; junction bases outside the gene matches: 1. Looked up from germline, CDR1 is SGHDN and CDR2 is FVKESK. There are 14 residues in the CDR3. CDR3 region: CASSPGLAGETQYF. The CDR3 DNA is TGTGCCAGCAGCCCGGGACTAGCGGGAGAGACCCAGTACTTC.

The V and J genes are TRBV4-1 and TRBJ2-1; D tentatively fits TRBD1 or TRBD2 (5 bases each). Trimming cost V 4 bases and J 7 bases, with 17 bases left between them. Germline V lookup: CDR1 MGHRA, CDR2 YSYEKL. The CDR3 is 15 residues long. CDR3 DNA sequence: TGCGCCAGCAGCCGCACCCGGGACGGTTTGAATGAGCAGTTCTTC. Amino acids: CASSRTRDGLNEQFF.

The rearrangement uses TRBV29-1 and TRBJ2-7; TRBD2 matches at 8 bases. There are 12 residues in the CDR3. Germline V gene sequence: CDR1 SQVTM, CDR2 ANQGSEA. V was pared by 5 bases and J by 3 bases, with 3 bases of the junction left unmatched. CDR3 nucleotides: TGCAGCGTTCTTAGCGGGGACTACGAGCAGTACTTC. This gives the protein CSVLSGDYEQYF.

This sequence joins TRBV7-9 and TRBJ2-1; D is ambiguous. Germline assignment: CDR1 SEHNR and CDR2 FQNEAQ (reference sequence). The CDR3 consists of 15 residues. V was cut by 1 base and J by 5 bases, with 12 bases left in between. The CDR3 reads CASSLVWEIHNEQFF. The CDR3 DNA sequence: TGTGCCAGCAGCTTAGTGTGGGAAATACACAATGAGCAGTTCTTC.

This chain links TRBV7-9 with TRBJ2-3; D ambiguous. The CDR3 length is 11 residues. Germline CDR1 SEHNR, CDR2 FQNEAQ (reference sequence). The V gene lost 5 bases and the J gene lost 6 bases, with 6 bases spanning the gap. The CDR3 nucleotides read TGTGCCAGCAGCCCCGCGGATACGCAGTATTTT. Protein product: CASSPADTQYF.

Turning to this clonotype: The junction differs from germline at one of its ends, possibly a read error. V usage is TRBV7-7 and J usage is TRBJ2-5; D may be TRBD2 (6 bases). CDR3 size: 14 residues. CDR1 and CDR2 from the germline V gene are SSHAT and FNYEAQ (reference sequence). CDR3 DNA sequence: TGTGCTAGCAGCTTAGCGGTAGGCCAAGAGACCCAGTACTTC. Protein: CASSLAVGQETQYF.

This clonotype was observed once. The rearrangement links TRBV30 to TRBJ2-2, with D possibly TRBD1 on 6 matching bases. V lost 8 bases to trimming and J lost 4 bases, with 17 bases between them. The CDR3 has 14 residues. The germline V gene encodes CDR1 GTSNPN and CDR2 SVGIG (reference sequence). The CDR3 sequence is CARDGTRSTGELFF. CDR3 nucleotides: TGTGCCCGGGACGGGACAAGAAGCACCGGGGAGCTGTTTTTT.

The genes are TRBV5-5 and TRBJ2-3, with a possible D match to TRBD1 (5 bases). Trimming shortened V by 6 bases and J by 8 bases, and 10 bases separated the two germline ends. Germline CDR1 reads SGHKS; CDR2 reads YYEKEE (reference sequence). The CDR3 has 11 amino acids. CDR3 sequence (DNA): TGTGCCAGCATAAGGGGCCTTACGCAGTATTTT. Its translation: CASIRGLTQYF.

This clonotype was observed a handful of times. The chain couples TRBV20-1 to TRBJ2-3; the D is unclear. Trimming stripped 1 base from V and 1 base from J, with 6 bases between. Germline-derived CDR1 and CDR2 are DFQATT and SNEGSKA (reference sequence). The CDR3 runs to 13 residues. This chain's CDR3 is CSARVMGTDTQYF. The CDR3 nucleotides read TGCAGTGCTAGAGTAATGGGCACAGATACGCAGTATTTT.

J is TRBJ1-6 and V is TRBV12-3 or TRBV12-4; TRBD1 matches at 12 bases. The CDR3 loop spans 16 amino acids. J gave up 9 bases and V 4 bases, and 7 bases lay outside the gene matches. CDR3 DNA sequence: TGTGCCAGCAGTTGGGGAGGGACAGGGGGCACTTCACCCCTCCACTTT. The encoded protein is CASSWGGTGGTSPLHF.

The gene calls are TRBV7-8 and TRBJ2-1, with D possibly matching TRBD2 (6 bases). The CDR3 extends over 18 amino acids. Trimming took 5 bases from V and 0 from J, leaving 20 bases between them. Germline CDR1 SGHVS, CDR2 FQNEAQ. The CDR3 sequence is CASSPLGTVMSSYNEQFF. CDR3 nucleotide sequence: TGTGCCAGCAGCCCACTAGGGACTGTCATGAGCTCCTACAATGAGCAGTTCTTC.

This chain joins TRBV2 and TRBJ2-4; D uncertain. Germline V gene data show CDR1 as SNHLY and CDR2 as FYNNEI. The V and J ends lost 8 bases and 2 bases respectively, with 10 bases between them. This CDR3 is built from 13 residues. DNA for the CDR3: TGTGCCAGCTCTATCGCTACCAAAAACATTCAGTACTTC. Protein: CASSIATKNIQYF.

The V call is TRBV19, the J call TRBJ2-2, with D possibly TRBD1 on 6 matching bases. CDR1 LNHDA and CDR2 SQIVND come from the germline V gene (reference sequence). Deletions cut 4 bases from V and 0 bases from J, with 12 bases between. CDR3 length equals 16 residues. As DNA, the CDR3 is TGTGCCAGTAGTAGGACGGACAGCTCGAACACCGGGGAGCTGTTTTTT. It encodes CASSRTDSSNTGELFF.

The table lists this clonotype with a few counts. V and J are TRBV6-1 and TRBJ2-4; perhaps TRBD2 as D (5 bases). V was clipped by 2 bases and J by 6 bases, with 17 bases between them. The CDR3 length is 16 residues. The germline gives CDR1 MNHNS, CDR2 SASEGT. The DNA for the CDR3 is TGTGCCAGCAGTGAAAACTGGGGAGTGGGGTTAAACATTCAGTACTTC. Residues: CASSENWGVGLNIQYF.

V and J are TRBV29-1 and TRBJ2-4; D is ambiguous. The V gene lost 4 bases and the J gene lost 5 bases, with 9 bases spanning the gap. This CDR3 has 12 residues. Per germline, CDR1 SQVTM and CDR2 ANQGSEA. CDR3 residues: CSVVEAENIQYF. In DNA form, the CDR3 reads TGCAGCGTTGTCGAGGCGGAAAACATTCAGTACTTC.

The chain couples TRBV12-3 or TRBV12-4 to TRBJ2-5; D possibly corresponds to TRBD1 (6 bases). Trimming took off 5 bases at V and 2 bases at J, with 15 bases between the two ends. There are 15 residues in the CDR3. The CDR3 region has the DNA TGTGCCAGCAGTCGACCGGGACAAAGACAAGAGACCCAGTACTTC. Encoded protein: CASSRPGQRQETQYF.

V and J are TRBV29-1 and TRBJ2-7; no clear D. V lost 4 bases, J lost 1 base, and 2 bases lay in between. Germline V gives CDR1 SQVTM, CDR2 ANQGSEA. This CDR3 region has 10 residues. The CDR3, as DNA: TGCAGCGTTGTGTCCTACGAGCAGTACTTC. It is translated as CSVVSYEQYF.

This clonotype showed up just a few times. In DNA form, the CDR3 reads TGTGCCAGCAGTTCTGTGGCCAAAAATGAGCAGTTCTTC. Translating gives CASSSVAKNEQFF. V gene TRBV7-6 combines with J gene TRBJ2-1; D unresolved. CDR1 is SGHVS, CDR2 FNYEAQ, per germline. Trimming took off 6 bases at V and 7 bases at J, with 13 bases between the two ends. The CDR3 is 13 residues long. Based on the CDR3 plus reference TRBV7-6 and TRBJ2-1, the full variable domain is GAGVSQSPRYKVTKRGQDVALRCDPISGHVSLYWYRQALGQGPEFLTYFNYEAQQDKSGLPNDRFSAERPEGSISTLTIQRTEQRDSAMYRCASSSVAKNEQFFGPGTRLTVL.

The CDR3 DNA reads TGTGCCAGCAGCCAAGAGTGGACAGGGGGCACTGAAGCTTTCTTT. Translated: CASSQEWTGGTEAFF. The J gene is TRBJ1-1, the V gene TRBV3-1, with TRBD1 identical over 10 bases. Germline loops: CDR1 LGHDT, CDR2 YNNKEL (reference sequence). The CDR3 covers 15 residues. The V segment lost 0 bases and the J segment 4 bases; nucleotides outside the gene matches: 2. Drawing the rest from reference TRBV3-1 and TRBJ1-1, the complete variable domain is DTAVSQTPKYLVTQMGNDKSIKCEQNLGHDTMYWYKQDSKKFLKIMFSYNNKELIINETVPNRFSPKSPDKAHLNLHINSLELGDSAVYFCASSQEWTGGTEAFFGQGTRLTVV.

The V and J genes are TRBV12-3 or TRBV12-4 and TRBJ2-3; a possible D gene is TRBD2 (5 bases). The CDR3 runs 18 residues. Deletions cut 6 bases from V and 4 bases from J, with 26 bases between. The CDR3 nucleotides are TGTGCCAGCAGCCCCCCCCGAGGCGGGTTGCGAGCTGCAGATACGCAGTATTTT. The encoded protein is CASSPPRGGLRAADTQYF.